Below are 7 T cell receptor beta chains sequenced from a single sample in a study of human T cells and chemical hapten exposure. TCRdb itself ran the RACE reads through MiXCR, one entry per CDR3 protein. The repertoire holds 75,000 to 90,000 distinct CDR3 sequences, with 10% as singletons. Time point here: patch test 1, 2 weeks after DPC sensitization. Treatment indicated: therapeutic diphenylcyclopropenone sensitization with weekly scalp DPC. This sample comprised whole blood, obtained in connection with sensitization to the hapten diphenylcyclopropenone (DPC). These receptors came from a woman in her fifties or sixties with alopecia areata. Some clones in this sample may be carry-over from other donors' samples.

This clonotype was seen at least ten times. This sequence joins TRBV5-8 and TRBJ2-3, with no clear D. CDR3 length equals 15 residues. Trimming took off 0 bases at V and 1 base at J, with 9 bases between the two ends. CDR1 is SGHTS and CDR2 is YDEGEE in the germline V gene. The CDR3 loop is CASSLGRSRTDTQYF. The CDR3 coding sequence is TGTGCCAGCAGCTTGGGGCGGAGCCGCACAGATACGCAGTATTTT.

This clonotype was seen repeatedly, ten times or more. The rearrangement uses TRBV30 and TRBJ2-3; D is uncertain. The V end was cut by 1 base, the J end by 10 bases, with 9 bases between. The CDR3 runs to 11 residues. Looked up from germline, CDR1 is GTSNPN and CDR2 is SVGIG (reference sequence). The CDR3 coding sequence is TGTGCCTGGAGTGCGGGCGGTGCGCAGTATTTT. This gives the protein CAWSAGGAQYF. The variable domain in full, with the rest retrieved from reference TRBV30 and TRBJ2-3, is SQTIHQWPATLVQPVGSPLSLECTVEGTSNPNLYWYRQAAGRGLQLLFYSVGIGQISSEVPQNLSASRPQDRQFILSSKKLLLSDSGFYLCAWSAGGAQYFGPGTRLTVL.

In its sample, this clonotype was seen many times. This chain joins TRBV6-5 and TRBJ1-1; possibly TRBD1 for D (5 bases). The CDR3 is made up of 15 amino acids. V was clipped by 2 bases and J by 6 bases, with 16 bases between them. CDR1 is MNHEY, CDR2 SVGAGI, per germline. For the CDR3, the DNA is TGTGCCAGCAGTTACGGTCGTAGCAGGGTAGCTGAAGCTTTCTTT. This sequence encodes CASSYGRSRVAEAFF.

The genes are TRBV20-1 and TRBJ2-5; 9 nucleotides agree with TRBD2. The CDR3 sequence is 14 residues long. The V gene end was trimmed by 3 bases and the J gene end by 4 bases; junction bases not matched to a gene: 6. Germline assignment: CDR1 DFQATT and CDR2 SNEGSKA (reference sequence). DNA for the CDR3: TGCAGTGCTAGCAGGCGGGAGGGGGGAGAGACCCAGTACTTC. Its translation: CSASRREGGETQYF.

The V and J genes are TRBV12-3 or TRBV12-4 and TRBJ2-3; tentatively, D is TRBD2 (6 bases). The CDR3 is 15 residues long. Trimming shortened V by 2 bases and J by 2 bases, and 11 bases separated the two germline ends. The DNA of the CDR3 is TGTGCCAGCAGTTTACCGGCGGGAAACACAGATACGCAGTATTTT. Residues: CASSLPAGNTDTQYF.

This clonotype was observed many times. The rearrangement joins TRBV7-9 to TRBJ2-3; D is possibly TRBD2 (5 bases). Germline V gene lookup returns CDR1 SEHNR and CDR2 FQNEAQ (reference sequence). CDR3 length: 14 amino acids. V lost 1 base to trimming and J lost 5 bases, with 10 bases between them. CDR3 residues: CASSLDPAGDTQYF. DNA for the CDR3: TGTGCCAGCAGCTTAGATCCGGCGGGAGATACGCAGTATTTT.

This clonotype was picked up a small number of times. The chain employs TRBV11-2 and TRBJ2-3; D is possibly TRBD2 (6 bases). The germline gives CDR1 SGHAT, CDR2 FQNNGV. Trimming took 1 base from V and 0 from J, leaving 14 bases between them. The length of the CDR3 is 17 residues. CDR3 DNA: TGTGCCAGCAGCTTAGGGCTCCAGCGGGTTAGCACAGATACGCAGTATTTT. Amino acids: CASSLGLQRVSTDTQYF.